This T cell receptor beta chain was sequenced in a study of blood T cell repertoires in COVID-19. Only in-frame clones appear in the TCRdb table, and some are missing; sequencing was by immunoSEQ multiplex PCR. The sample consists of roughly 300,000 clones, about 81% of them appearing once. The germline V gene has CDR1 SEHNR and CDR2 FQNEAQ (reference sequence). The CDR3 extends over 15 amino acids. The V end was cut by 0 bases, the J end by 9 bases, with 15 bases between. The material sequenced was peripheral blood. The sequence came from a human donor with COVID-19, enrolled during active disease. The donor label of this sample is uncertain. The gene calls are TRBV7-9 and TRBJ2-1; D is possibly TRBD2 (5 bases). CDR3 protein: CASSLALNGNGEQFF. The CDR3 DNA sequence: TGTGCCAGCAGCTTAGCGCTGAACGGGAACGGTGAGCAGTTCTTC.